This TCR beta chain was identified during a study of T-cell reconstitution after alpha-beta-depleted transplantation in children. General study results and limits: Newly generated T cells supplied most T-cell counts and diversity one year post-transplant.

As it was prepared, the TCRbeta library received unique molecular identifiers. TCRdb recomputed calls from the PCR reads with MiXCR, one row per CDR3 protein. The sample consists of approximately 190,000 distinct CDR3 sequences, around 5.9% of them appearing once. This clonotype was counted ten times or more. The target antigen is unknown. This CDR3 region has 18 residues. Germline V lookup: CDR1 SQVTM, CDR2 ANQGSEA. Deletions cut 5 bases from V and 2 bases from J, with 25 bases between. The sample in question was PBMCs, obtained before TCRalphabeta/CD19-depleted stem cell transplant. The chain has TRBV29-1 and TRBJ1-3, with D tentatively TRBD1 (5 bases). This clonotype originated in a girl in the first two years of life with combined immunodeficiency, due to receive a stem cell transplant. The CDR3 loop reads CSVLYPSHSGSPGNTIYF. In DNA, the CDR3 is TGCAGCGTTCTATATCCCTCTCATTCAGGGAGTCCTGGAAACACCATATATTTT.